This T cell receptor beta chain was sequenced for a study of human T cells and chemical hapten exposure. About the research overall: On the upper back, patch tests were applied with 0.01% DPC and read at 6 days. Small discrepancies in pooled library volume mainly accounted for the varying TCR yields per sample. Findings and caveats of the study: Controls formed significantly fewer large CDR3 similarity clusters than expanded TCRs did.

This clonotype was seen a few times. Its antigen remains unidentified. The CDR3 length is 14 residues. Trimming took 3 bases from V and 7 from J, leaving 12 bases between them. Germline CDR1 is MDHEN and CDR2 is SYDVKM. One entry per CDR3 protein results from TCRdb running MiXCR on the RACE reads. The sample gives 82,000 or so distinct CDR3 sequences, about an eighth of which show up once; 5.7% is in the top ten. Time point of the sample: patch test 3, about 24 weeks after DPC sensitization. Treatment meaning: therapeutic diphenylcyclopropenone sensitization with weekly scalp DPC. This receptor was obtained from a woman aged 45-59 years with alopecia areata. Some clones in this sample may be carry-over from other donors' samples. The sample here was whole blood, taken in connection with sensitization to the hapten diphenylcyclopropenone (DPC). The chain links TRBV28 to TRBJ2-2; D gene uncertain. Here the CDR3 DNA reads TGTGCCAGCAGTTTTCTGGCCGAGAACGGGGAGCTGTTTTTT. Its protein is CASSFLAENGELFF.